Each of the 29 T cell receptor beta chains below was sequenced from the same sample in a study of T cells after yellow fever vaccination. TCRdb redid the calling of the 5' RACE reads with MiXCR, one entry per CDR3 protein. This sample has roughly 260,000 distinct CDR3 sequences, with 10% to 15% found just once. This material consisted of CD4+ T cells sorted from PBMCs, taken 45 days after the yellow fever booster vaccination. The receptors shown here come from a man aged 25 to 40 who received the YFV17D yellow fever vaccine.

This clonotype was seen a handful of times. The J gene is TRBJ2-3, the V gene TRBV10-3; TRBD2 is a possible D gene (6 bases). The CDR3 has 15 residues. Germline values: CDR1 ENHRY, CDR2 SYGVKD. Trimming left V 9 bases short and J 0 bases short, with 16 bases between. In DNA form, the CDR3 reads TGTGCCATGTCCTCGGGAGCAGGCAGCACAGATACGCAGTATTTT. Translated: CAMSSGAGSTDTQYF.

This chain joins TRBV3-1 and TRBJ2-1; 12 nucleotides align to TRBD2. Looked up from germline, CDR1 is LGHDT and CDR2 is YNNKEL (reference sequence). V lost 5 bases, J lost 9 bases, and 8 bases stayed unmatched. This CDR3 spans 15 amino acids. Here the CDR3 reads CASSKSSGRAGEQFF. The CDR3 coding sequence is TGTGCCAGCAGCAAGTCTAGCGGGAGGGCCGGTGAGCAGTTCTTC.

The chain recombines TRBV4-3 with TRBJ2-1, with D possibly TRBD1 on 5 matching bases. V gave up 2 bases and J gave up 7 bases, with 12 bases separating them. The CDR3 runs to 14 residues. Germline assignment: CDR1 LGHNA and CDR2 YSLEER. CDR3 sequence reads: CASSQSRARNEQFF. The CDR3 nucleotides read TGCGCCAGCAGCCAATCCAGGGCACGGAATGAGCAGTTCTTC.

This clonotype appeared a few times. The gene calls are TRBV7-2 and TRBJ2-1; tentative D call: TRBD2 (6 bases). The length of the CDR3 is 15 residues. V lost 6 bases and J lost 1, with 13 bases in between. Germline V CDR1 and CDR2: SGHTA, FQGNSA. The CDR3 nucleotides read TGTGCCAGCAGGCAGGGACTGGGTTCCTACAATGAGCAGTTCTTC. Translating gives CASRQGLGSYNEQFF.

The table lists this clonotype with many counts. V is TRBV29-1 and J is TRBJ2-3; the match to TRBD2 covers 8 bases. Trimming at V came to 7 bases and at J to 1 base, leaving 7 bases not matched to a gene. The length of the CDR3 is 14 residues. Germline V gene sequence: CDR1 SQVTM, CDR2 ANQGSEA. The CDR3 here is CSGLAGGGTDTQYF. The CDR3 coding sequence is TGCAGCGGCCTAGCGGGTGGAGGCACAGATACGCAGTATTTT.

This clonotype has more than one count but fewer than ten. This chain uses TRBV7-2 with TRBJ2-7; possible D gene TRBD2, 6 bases. V was clipped by 1 base and J by 6 bases, with 19 bases between them. The CDR3 consists of 16 residues. CDR1 is SGHTA, CDR2 FQGNSA, per germline. The CDR3 loop reads CASSLDRTTRGREQYF. CDR3 nucleotide sequence: TGTGCCAGCAGCTTAGATAGGACTACTCGAGGTCGCGAGCAGTACTTC.

This clonotype appeared a few times. The chain employs TRBV7-8 and TRBJ2-1; 7 nucleotides agree with TRBD2. Germline V gene sequence: CDR1 SGHVS, CDR2 FQNEAQ. J gave up 6 bases and V 1 base, and 9 bases lay outside the gene matches. This CDR3 spans 16 amino acids. CDR3: CASSLVGGSRVNEQFF. The CDR3 DNA is TGTGCCAGCAGCTTAGTAGGCGGGAGTAGGGTCAATGAGCAGTTCTTC.

The gene calls are TRBV4-2 and TRBJ2-1; no clear D gene. CDR1 LGHNA and CDR2 YNFKEQ come from the germline V gene. The CDR3 totals 16 residues. Trimming removed 0 bases from V and 8 bases from J, with 17 bases in between. The CDR3, as DNA: TGTGCCAGCAGCCAAGATGAGTCTCGACGTTACGATGAGCAGTTCTTC. Translation gives CASSQDESRRYDEQFF.

The gene calls are TRBV5-1 and TRBJ2-7; the match to TRBD1 covers 7 bases. The V and J ends lost 3 bases and 2 bases, in that order; junction bases with no gene match: 17. Germline V gene lookup returns CDR1 SGHRS and CDR2 YFSETQ. The CDR3 length is 18 residues. As DNA, the CDR3 is TGCGCCAGCAGCTACTTCCTCCGGACAGGTCAGTCTACCTACGAGCAGTACTTC. Translation gives CASSYFLRTGQSTYEQYF.

This sequence joins TRBV6-2 or TRBV6-3 and TRBJ2-2, with D perhaps assigned TRBD1 or TRBD2 (5 bases each). The CDR3 has 16 amino acids. Germline V lookup: CDR1 MNHEY, CDR2 SVGEGT. Trimming stripped 5 bases from V and 3 bases from J, with 16 bases between. The CDR3 nucleotides read TGTGCCAGCAGTCTCCGGGACGCCCCGTACACCGGGGAGCTGTTTTTT. Residues: CASSLRDAPYTGELFF.

This clonotype was observed a handful of times. V usage is TRBV7-9 and J usage is TRBJ2-7; TRBD2 matches at 12 bases. The CDR3 is 16 amino acids. The V gene's germline CDR1 is SEHNR and CDR2 FQNEAQ (reference sequence). Unmatched junction bases numbered 3, after V lost 2 bases and J lost 1 base. The CDR3 here is CASSLPTSGRSYEQYF. The DNA of the CDR3 is TGTGCCAGCAGCTTACCGACTAGCGGGAGATCCTACGAGCAGTACTTC.

This chain connects TRBV20-1 to TRBJ2-1; D call uncertain. The germline gives CDR1 DFQATT, CDR2 SNEGSKA (reference sequence). This CDR3 contains 12 residues. Trimming stripped 3 bases from V and 3 bases from J, with 6 bases between. The chain's CDR3 is CSASRVYNEQFF. The CDR3 DNA reads TGCAGTGCTAGTAGGGTCTACAATGAGCAGTTCTTC.

The V and J genes are TRBV20-1 and TRBJ2-7; 8 nucleotides line up with TRBD2. Germline loops: CDR1 DFQATT, CDR2 SNEGSKA (reference sequence). The length of the CDR3 is 13 residues. The V gene end was trimmed by 5 bases and the J gene end by 7 bases; junction bases not matched to a gene: 10. CDR3 sequence: CSAPGLAQREQYF. CDR3 coding DNA: TGCAGTGCTCCCGGACTAGCCCAGCGAGAGCAGTACTTC.

This clonotype has just a few counts. The gene calls are TRBV5-1 and TRBJ2-5; D may be TRBD2 (5 bases). V was cut by 1 base and J by 4 bases, with 14 bases left in between. Per germline, CDR1 SGHRS and CDR2 YFSETQ. This CDR3 region has 15 residues. The CDR3 protein is CASSLSPGGIETQYF. The CDR3, as DNA: TGCGCCAGCAGCTTGTCCCCCGGAGGAATAGAGACCCAGTACTTC.

The chain is built from TRBV30 and TRBJ2-2; D possibly corresponds to TRBD2 (6 bases). This CDR3 is 15 amino acids long. Deletions cut 1 base from V and 2 bases from J, with 11 bases between. The V gene's germline CDR1 is GTSNPN and CDR2 SVGIG (reference sequence). CDR3 protein: CAWSGGAANTGELFF. Here the CDR3 DNA reads TGTGCCTGGAGTGGCGGGGCGGCCAACACCGGGGAGCTGTTTTTT.

The table lists this clonotype with a few counts. V and J are TRBV7-2 and TRBJ2-3; tentatively, D is TRBD2 (6 bases). The CDR3 sequence is 14 residues long. Germline assignment: CDR1 SGHTA and CDR2 FQGNSA. Trimming left V 1 base short and J 5 bases short, with 10 bases between. This CDR3 reads CASSLVLAGDTQYF. The CDR3 DNA follows: TGTGCCAGCAGCTTAGTACTAGCTGGAGATACGCAGTATTTT.

The chain has TRBV12-3 or TRBV12-4 and TRBJ2-5; D is possibly TRBD2 (5 bases). This CDR3 spans 14 amino acids. V was clipped by 7 bases and J by 2 bases, with 14 bases between them. CDR3 coding DNA: TGTGCCAGCAACAACGGACTGAGGCAAGAGACCCAGTACTTC. This sequence encodes CASNNGLRQETQYF.

The chain joins TRBV11-2 to TRBJ2-2; D unresolved. The CDR3 has 15 amino acids. The ends were cut back, 3 bases at V and 2 bases at J, with 10 bases in the middle. Germline assignment: CDR1 SGHAT and CDR2 FQNNGV. Here the CDR3 reads CASSFLKGNTGELFF. CDR3 coding DNA: TGTGCCAGCAGCTTCCTTAAGGGTAACACCGGGGAGCTGTTTTTT.

The chain links TRBV12-3 or TRBV12-4 to TRBJ2-1; D is perhaps TRBD2 (5 bases). The CDR3 contains 13 residues. Deletions cut 3 bases from V and 5 bases from J, with 8 bases between. The DNA for the CDR3 is TGTGCCAGCAGTTTGGTAGCGAACAATGAGCAGTTCTTC. Amino acid sequence: CASSLVANNEQFF.

This chain links TRBV5-1 with TRBJ2-7; the match to TRBD1 covers 10 bases. V dropped 4 bases and J dropped 3; count of bases not matched to a gene: 4. The CDR3 loop spans 14 amino acids. The germline gives CDR1 SGHRS, CDR2 YFSETQ. The CDR3 protein is CASSRGTGDYEQYF. The CDR3 region has the DNA TGCGCCAGCAGCCGTGGGACAGGGGACTACGAGCAGTACTTC.

In DNA form, the CDR3 reads TGCGCCAGCAGCCAAGAACACAGGGGATGGAATGAGCAGTTCTTC. Protein: CASSQEHRGWNEQFF. The genes are TRBV4-3 and TRBJ2-1; 7 positions agree with TRBD1. V trimming: 0 bases; J trimming: 7 bases; junction bases outside the gene matches: 6. Germline V CDR1 and CDR2: LGHNA, YSLEER. This CDR3 contains 15 residues.

This clonotype was detected many times. V usage is TRBV7-6 and J usage is TRBJ2-7; D might be TRBD1 or TRBD2, each matching 7 bases. CDR3 size: 18 residues. Germline V gene data show CDR1 as SGHVS and CDR2 as FNYEAQ. V dropped 2 bases and J dropped 2 bases, with 22 bases sitting between them. The CDR3 DNA follows: TGTGCCAGCAGCTTATTTTTGCGGGGGACAGCTAAAACCTACGAGCAGTACTTC. Translated, it gives CASSLFLRGTAKTYEQYF.

This clonotype was detected once. The rearrangement links TRBV7-2 to TRBJ2-3, with TRBD2 matching 9 bases. This CDR3 is 15 amino acids long. Germline V gene data show CDR1 as SGHTA and CDR2 as FQGNSA. After removal of 3 bases from V and 2 bases from J, the junction contained 3 bases not matched to a gene. CDR3 residues: CASSFLAGTTDTQYF. The CDR3 DNA sequence: TGTGCCAGCAGCTTCCTAGCGGGGACCACAGATACGCAGTATTTT. Supplemented by reference TRBV7-2 and TRBJ2-3, the full variable domain reads GAGVSQSPSNKVTEKGKDVELRCDPISGHTALYWYRQSLGQGLEFLIYFQGNSAPDKSGLPSDRFSAERTGGSVSTLTIQRTQQEDSAVYLCASSFLAGTTDTQYFGPGTRLTVL.

The chain couples TRBV24-1 to TRBJ1-1; 7 positions match TRBD1. J was trimmed by 1 base and V by 4 bases; bases with no gene match: 5. Germline CDR1 and CDR2: KGHDR and SFDVKD. This CDR3 is built from 15 residues. CDR3 coding DNA: TGTGCCACCAGTGACCACAGGACAGGGAACACTGAAGCTTTCTTT. As protein: CATSDHRTGNTEAFF.

V usage is TRBV29-1 and J usage is TRBJ2-3; the D is unclear. The CDR3 sequence is 13 residues long. CDR1 is SQVTM and CDR2 is ANQGSEA in the germline V gene. Trimming cost V 2 bases and J 4 bases, with 10 bases left between them. As DNA, the CDR3 is TGCAGCGTTGAAAAACCTCTCGCAGATACGCAGTATTTT. This translates into CSVEKPLADTQYF.

This chain joins TRBV5-1 and TRBJ2-5, with a tentative D call TRBD2 (5 bases). CDR3 length equals 15 residues. Trimming removed 3 bases from V and 3 bases from J, with 15 bases in between. Germline CDR1 SGHRS, CDR2 YFSETQ. The CDR3 sequence: CASSYGLQKKETQYF. CDR3 sequence (DNA): TGCGCCAGCAGCTATGGACTCCAGAAGAAAGAGACCCAGTACTTC.

This clonotype turned up a few times. The chain carries TRBV15 and TRBJ2-4; tentatively, D is TRBD2 (7 bases). This CDR3 has 17 amino acids. Germline lookup yields CDR1 LNHNV and CDR2 YYDKDF (reference sequence). V lost 5 bases and J 0 bases, leaving 17 bases between the germline ends. The CDR3 region has the DNA TGTGCCACCAGCGGGAGGGCGGGACAACCAGCCAAAAACATTCAGTACTTC. Translating gives CATSGRAGQPAKNIQYF.

The rearrangement links TRBV7-2 to TRBJ2-5; the D gene is possibly TRBD1 (6 bases). The CDR3 is 13 residues long. The V end was cut by 5 bases, the J end by 4 bases, with 11 bases between. Looked up from germline, CDR1 is SGHTA and CDR2 is FQGNSA. The CDR3 bases are TGTGCCAGCAGCCTAGGGACACGAGAGACCCAGTACTTC. Translating it yields CASSLGTRETQYF.

This clonotype was seen only a few times. The rearrangement joins TRBV12-3 or TRBV12-4 to TRBJ2-1; D may match TRBD1 or TRBD2 (5 bases each). This CDR3 is 14 amino acids long. The ends were cut back, 6 bases at V and 10 bases at J, with 19 bases in the middle. The CDR3 nucleotides are TGTGCCAGCAGGAACACTAGGGGCGATGGGGAGCAGTTCTTC. Translating gives CASRNTRGDGEQFF.